The 32 T cell receptor beta chains reported below all come from one sample, sequenced in a study of tissue T cells after allogeneic stem cell transplantation (dated by TCRdb to 2021 to 2024). The library relied on the immunoSEQ multiplex PCR assay. In TCRdb, the immuneACCESS table is reduced to in-frame sequences with V and J assigned. These tables do not hold every clone; where another copy was compared, an unresolved V gene accounts for under half, and the others remain unexplained. This sample comprises about 21,000 clones, 69% of them detected only once. The top ten hold 0.35% to 0.45% of the sample. Input material: blood. These receptors all stem from a female BALB/c mouse in good health. For this strain, the MHC haplotype is H2-d.

A word on this clone: Germline and genes here are mouse. The read falls 1 residue short of the CDR3 end, and the missing part is taken from the germline J gene. The rearrangement joins TRBV5 to TRBJ2-2, with TRBD1 matching 9 bases. This CDR3 spans 18 amino acids. Trimming cost V 0 bases and J 2 bases; bases outside gene matches: 7. Germline values: CDR1 LGHNA, CDR2 YNLKQL (reference sequence). The part of the CDR3 DNA that was read is TGTGCCAGCAGCCAAGATTACCCGACAGGGGGGAACACCGGGCAGCTCTAC. Its translation is CASSQDYPTGGNTGQLY. The CDR3 as a whole reads CASSQDYPTGGNTGQLYF.

On this clone: Gene names are the mouse ones. From the germline J gene comes the end of the CDR3, since the read stops 1 residue before it. This chain uses TRBV1 with TRBJ2-3, with 8 bases matching TRBD2. The CDR3 totals 17 residues. Per the germline V gene, CDR1 is NSQYPW and CDR2 is LRSPGD (reference sequence). Losses at the gene ends were 0 bases for V and 3 bases for J; bases not matched to a gene: 8. CDR3 protein: CTCSADRGGAGAETLYF. The sequenced CDR3 bases are TGCACCTGCAGTGCAGATCGGGGGGGGGCAGGAGCAGAAACGCTGTAT. Looking up the rest from reference TRBV1 and TRBJ2-3 gives the full variable domain: VTLLEQNPRWRLVPRGQAVNLRCILKNSQYPWMSWYQQDLQKQLQWLFTLRSPGDKEVKSLPGADYLATRVTDTELRLQVANMSQGRTLYCTCSADRGGAGAETLYFGSGTRLTVL.

About this clone: Germline and genes here are mouse. Sequencing ends 1 residue short of the CDR3 end; the germline J gene provides the rest. The V gene is TRBV19, the J gene TRBJ2-1, with D hard to call. V lost 2 bases and J lost 0, with 6 bases in between. In germline, CDR1 is FNHDT, CDR2 SITEND (reference sequence). The length of the CDR3 is 14 residues. CDR3 protein: CASSISGNYAEQFF. Partial CDR3 DNA: TGTGCCAGCAGTATTTCAGGTAACTATGCTGAGCAGTTC.

This clone was observed once. Mouse names are used for the genes. The observed sequence ends 1 residue before the CDR3 terminus, with the missing tail filled in from the germline J gene. Other DNA sequences in this sample translate to the same CDR3. The V gene is TRBV5, the J gene TRBJ1-1; 7 bases map to TRBD1. The CDR3 contains 14 residues. Per germline, CDR1 LGHNA and CDR2 YNLKQL (reference sequence). V lost 3 bases to trimming and J lost 0 bases; unmatched junction nucleotides: 1. The CDR3 is CASSQGTANTEVFF. The DNA read from the CDR3 is TGTGCCAGCAGCCAGGGGACAGCAAACACAGAAGTCTTC.

As to this clone: The gene names here belong to mouse. The CDR3 end is not reached by the read, which stops 1 residue before it; the germline J gene fills it in. The chain carries TRBV3 and TRBJ2-5, with 10 bases aligning to TRBD1. The CDR3 totals 16 residues. V dropped 0 bases and J dropped 6; count of bases not matched to a gene: 6. Germline V gives CDR1 SNHLY, CDR2 FYNGKV (reference sequence). The sequenced CDR3 bases are TGTGCCAGCAGCTTAGCAGGGACAGGGGAGAAGGACACCCAGTAC. Protein product: CASSLAGTGEKDTQY. The whole CDR3 region reads CASSLAGTGEKDTQYF.

Points on this clone: Gene names denote mouse genes. The CDR3 extends 1 residue past the end of the read, so its final part is completed from the germline J gene. The V gene is TRBV14, the J gene TRBJ1-1; no definite D call. This CDR3 is 13 amino acids long. Germline CDR1 reads SGHDT; CDR2 reads FRDEAV. V was trimmed by 2 bases and J by 0 bases, leaving 5 bases between them. CDR3 sequence: CASSFAANTEVFF. CDR3 bases read: TGTGCCAGCAGTTTTGCAGCAAACACAGAAGTCTTC.

As concerns this clone: Germline and genes here are mouse. Read sequence stops 1 residue before the CDR3 end, and the germline J gene provides the missing end. This sequence joins TRBV5 and TRBJ1-3; a possible D gene is TRBD1 (6 bases). Germline V gene lookup returns CDR1 LGHNA and CDR2 YNLKQL (reference sequence). The CDR3 contains 15 residues. The ends were cut back, 3 bases at V and 0 bases at J, with 9 bases in the middle. CDR3 DNA, as far as it was read: TGTGCCAGCAGCCAGGGACAAAATTCTGGAAATACGCTCTAT. Protein: CASSQGQNSGNTLY. The whole CDR3 reads CASSQGQNSGNTLYF.

As concerns this clone: The gene symbols are mouse symbols. The read ends 1 residue early relative to the CDR3; the germline J gene fills the gap. The chain is built from TRBV3 and TRBJ1-5; TRBD1 is a possible D gene (5 bases). The CDR3 covers 13 residues. V was clipped by 1 base and J by 4 bases, with 5 bases between them. Germline CDR1 SNHLY, CDR2 FYNGKV (reference sequence). CDR3 sequence: CASSLEGNQAPLF. The CDR3 DNA, read in part, is TGTGCCAGCAGCTTAGAGGGGAACCAGGCTCCGCTT. Together with reference TRBV3 and TRBJ1-5, the CDR3 gives the full variable domain: GPKVLQIPSHQIIDMGQMVTLNCDPVSNHLYFYWYKQILGQQMEFLVNFYNGKVMEKSKLFKDQFSVERPDGSYFTLKIQPTALEDSAVYFCASSLEGNQAPLFGEGTRLSVL.

A single count supports this clone. These gene names are mouse names. CDR3 amino acids: CASSLGDIYNNQAPLF. The covered CDR3 bases are TGTGCAAGCAGCTTAGGGGATATATATAACAACCAGGCTCCGCTT. This chain joins TRBV16 and TRBJ1-5; D ambiguous. The CDR3 extends 1 residue past the end of the read, so its final part is completed from the germline J gene. Germline lookup yields CDR1 SGHSA and CDR2 FRNQAP. V gave up 1 base and J gave up 0 bases, with 10 bases separating them. The CDR3 contains 16 residues. Supplemented by reference TRBV16 and TRBJ1-5, the full variable domain reads NAGVIQTPRHKVTGKGQEATLWCEPISGHSAVFWYRQTIVQGLEFLTYFRNQAPIDDSGMPKERFSAQMPNQSHSTLKIQSTQPQDSAVYLCASSLGDIYNNQAPLFGEGTRLSVL.

Concerning this clone itself: Gene names and germline match the mouse. The CDR3 goes on 1 residue after the read ends, and that part is filled in from the germline J gene. The rearrangement uses TRBV13-3 and TRBJ2-2; TRBD2 matches at 12 bases. CDR1 and CDR2 (germline): NNHDY, SYVADS. The CDR3 contains 15 residues. J was trimmed by 3 bases and V by 5 bases; bases with no gene match: 2. The part of the CDR3 DNA that was read is TGTGCCAGCAGAGACTGGGGGGGCTACACCGGGCAGCTCTAC. Translated, it gives CASRDWGGYTGQLY. The entire CDR3 protein reads CASRDWGGYTGQLYF.

In this sample, this clone turned up once. Gene and germline names: mouse. The CDR3 goes on 1 residue after the read ends, and that part is filled in from the germline J gene. The V and J genes are TRBV1 and TRBJ1-1; 7 bases fit TRBD1. The CDR3 loop spans 13 amino acids. V was pared by 2 bases and J by 3 bases, with 0 bases of the junction left unmatched. Germline CDR1 reads NSQYPW; CDR2 reads LRSPGD (reference sequence). CDR3 amino acids: CTCSATGDTEVFF. The part of the CDR3 DNA that was read is TGCACCTGCAGTGCAACAGGGGACACAGAAGTCTTC.

This clone was seen a handful of times. The gene symbols are mouse symbols. Read data end 1 residue before the CDR3 end; the end is taken from the germline J gene. The chain uses TRBV14 and TRBJ1-5, with 9 positions matching TRBD1. The junction had 9 bases not matched to a gene; V was cut back by 4 bases and J by 4 bases. CDR1 SGHDT and CDR2 FRDEAV come from the germline V gene. This CDR3 contains 16 residues. CDR3 DNA, as far as it was read: TGTGCCAGCAGTCAGGGACAGGGAAAGAGGAACCAGGCTCCGCTT. Its protein product is CASSQGQGKRNQAPL. The whole CDR3 sequence reads CASSQGQGKRNQAPLF.

Note on this clone: Gene labels here are mouse ones. The missing CDR3 end, 1 residue past where the read stops, is filled in from the germline J gene. The V gene is TRBV13-2, the J gene TRBJ1-1, with TRBD1 matching over 8 bases. The V segment lost 8 bases and the J segment 3 bases; nucleotides outside the gene matches: 6. Germline values: CDR1 NNHNN, CDR2 SYGAGS (reference sequence). The CDR3 has 13 residues. Incomplete CDR3 DNA: TGTGCCAGTAGGACAGGGATGGACACAGAAGTCTTC. Translating it yields CASRTGMDTEVF. The entire CDR3 reads CASRTGMDTEVFF.

To note about this clone: Gene labels here are mouse ones. The CDR3 is cut off 1 residue early in the read; its end comes from the germline J gene. The chain links TRBV13-2 to TRBJ2-3; D remains ambiguous. The germline CDR1 and CDR2 sequences are NNHNN and SYGAGS (reference sequence). V gave up 1 base and J gave up 2 bases, with 5 bases separating them. The CDR3 is 13 residues long. The sequenced CDR3 bases are TGTGCCAGCGGTGATCACAATGCAGAAACGCTGTAT. This translates into CASGDHNAETLY. The CDR3 as a whole reads CASGDHNAETLYF.

On this clone itself: Gene names refer to mouse genes. The observed sequence ends 1 residue before the CDR3 terminus, with the missing tail filled in from the germline J gene. The gene calls are TRBV29 and TRBJ2-7, with D possibly being TRBD1 or TRBD2 (5 bases each). This CDR3 is built from 12 residues. Between the trimmed V and J ends, which lost 0 bases and 5 bases, there was a span of 5 bases. In germline, CDR1 is MSHET, CDR2 SYDVDS. This chain's CDR3 is CASSLSGDEQYF. The DNA read from the CDR3 is TGTGCTAGCAGTTTATCGGGGGATGAACAGTAC.

This clone was detected only once. Genes here carry mouse names. The read finishes 1 residue shy of the CDR3 end, and the germline J gene is used to complete it. This sequence joins TRBV13-1 and TRBJ1-1, with 8 bases identical to TRBD1. The CDR3 runs to 11 residues. Trimming removed 6 bases from V and 8 bases from J; junction bases left unmatched: 3. Looked up from germline, CDR1 is NSHNY and CDR2 is SYGAGN. CDR3 region: CASMGQEEVFF. The covered CDR3 bases are TGTGCCAGCATGGGACAGGAGGAAGTCTTC.

Note on this clone: Each gene name is a mouse one. The read ends 1 residue early relative to the CDR3; the germline J gene fills the gap. This rearrangement joins TRBV1 to TRBJ2-3, with D hard to call. Germline-derived CDR1 and CDR2 are NSQYPW and LRSPGD (reference sequence). Trimming cost V 1 base and J 0 bases, with 8 bases left between them. The CDR3 is 15 residues long. Partial CDR3 DNA: TGCACCTGCAGTGCAGTGCAGTCTAGTGCAGAAACGCTGTAT. Amino acid sequence: CTCSAVQSSAETLY. The full CDR3 protein is CTCSAVQSSAETLYF.

This clone has a handful of counts. Gene names refer to mouse genes. From the germline J gene comes the end of the CDR3, since the read stops 1 residue before it. The rearrangement uses TRBV20 and TRBJ1-2; D unclear. Trimming pared 1 base from V and 1 base from J, leaving 4 bases between. The CDR3 spans 12 residues. CDR1 is GFQATS and CDR2 is STVNSAI in the germline V gene. CDR3 residues: CGARVQNSDYTF. CDR3 DNA (partial): TGTGGTGCTAGGGTTCAAAACTCCGACTACACC.

This clone appeared a single time. Any gene name here is a mouse gene name. Coverage ceases 1 residue before the CDR3 finishes, and the germline J gene fills in the end. The chain recombines TRBV19 with TRBJ1-2, with D perhaps TRBD1 (5 bases). Germline V gene lookup returns CDR1 FNHDT and CDR2 SITEND (reference sequence). The CDR3 covers 13 residues. Trimming removed 0 bases from V and 4 bases from J, with 7 bases in between. CDR3 DNA, as far as it was read: TGTGCCAGCAGTATAGGGGGCTTCTCCGACTACACC. Protein sequence: CASSIGGFSDYT. The whole CDR3 protein reads CASSIGGFSDYTF.

Regarding this clone: Gene names and germline refer to mouse. The read ends 1 residue shy of where the CDR3 ends; the end is completed using the germline J gene. The chain links TRBV5 to TRBJ1-1, with 7 positions matching TRBD1. V was clipped by 0 bases and J by 5 bases; unmatched bases: 0. This CDR3 region has 13 residues. Germline assignment: CDR1 LGHNA and CDR2 YNLKQL (reference sequence). CDR3 DNA (partial): TGTGCCAGCAGCCAAGAGACAGGGACAGAAGTCTTC. This codes for CASSQETGTEVF. Given in full, the CDR3 is CASSQETGTEVFF.

On this clone: Gene names are the mouse ones. The read comes to an end 1 residue before the CDR3 does, leaving the germline J gene to fill in the end. This chain uses TRBV13-2 with TRBJ2-1; D is undetermined. Germline lookup yields CDR1 NNHNN and CDR2 SYGAGS (reference sequence). V lost 4 bases, J lost 2 bases, and 7 bases lay in between. The length of the CDR3 is 13 residues. CDR3 DNA, as far as it was read: TGTGCCAGCGGTATCACAGACTATGCTGAGCAGTTC. Translated, it gives CASGITDYAEQF. The complete CDR3 sequence is CASGITDYAEQFF.

Turning to this clone: Germline and genes: mouse. The observed sequence ends 1 residue before the CDR3 terminus, with the missing tail filled in from the germline J gene. V is TRBV4 and J is TRBJ1-6; tentatively, D is TRBD1 (6 bases). TRBJ1-6 is an open reading frame, and its role is uncertain. The germline V gene has CDR1 LGHDT and CDR2 YNNKQL (reference sequence). The CDR3 runs 15 residues. Trimming cost V 4 bases and J 7 bases, with 14 bases left between them. The sequenced CDR3 bases are TGTGCCAGCAGCTTGACAGGAGGAAGGAATTCGCCCCTCTAC. Amino acid sequence: CASSLTGGRNSPLY. The whole CDR3 reads CASSLTGGRNSPLYF.

Comment on this clone: Gene labels here are mouse ones. The read ends 1 residue shy of where the CDR3 ends; the end is completed using the germline J gene. This chain connects TRBV5 to TRBJ2-5, with 8 bases matching TRBD1. V trimming: 1 base; J trimming: 8 bases; junction bases outside the gene matches: 5. This CDR3 contains 14 residues. Looked up from germline, CDR1 is LGHNA and CDR2 is YNLKQL (reference sequence). The part of the CDR3 DNA that was read is TGTGCCAGCAGCCAAGGGACAGGGAAGGGCACCCAGTAC. Its translation: CASSQGTGKGTQY. The whole CDR3 region reads CASSQGTGKGTQYF.

On this clone itself: Gene names are the mouse ones. The CDR3 end is not reached by the read, which stops 1 residue before it; the germline J gene fills it in. This chain joins TRBV19 and TRBJ2-4; the D gene is possibly TRBD1 (6 bases). Trimming stripped 5 bases from V and 5 bases from J, with 9 bases between. Germline CDR1 and CDR2: FNHDT and SITEND (reference sequence). CDR3 length: 12 residues. CDR3 bases read: TGTGCCAGCAGCACAGGGAGAAACACCTTGTAC. Protein product: CASSTGRNTLY. The whole CDR3 is CASSTGRNTLYF.

Notes on this clone: The gene names given are mouse names. The CDR3 extends 1 residue past the end of the read, so its final part is completed from the germline J gene. V is TRBV13-3 and J is TRBJ2-1, with D tentatively TRBD1 (5 bases). CDR3 length: 13 residues. V was clipped by 5 bases and J by 3 bases, with 9 bases between them. Germline values: CDR1 NNHDY, CDR2 SYVADS. This CDR3 is CASSPDSYAEQFF. The sequenced CDR3 bases are TGTGCCAGCAGCCCTGACAGCTATGCTGAGCAGTTC.

For this clone: Germline and genes here are mouse. The CDR3 end lies 1 residue beyond the end of the read and is filled in from the germline J gene. The V gene is TRBV1, the J gene TRBJ1-6; 10 bases fit TRBD1. TRBJ1-6 is an ORF, with its function uncertain. The V gene end was trimmed by 3 bases and the J gene end by 6 bases; junction bases not matched to a gene: 2. The CDR3 sequence is 15 residues long. Germline V lookup: CDR1 NSQYPW, CDR2 LRSPGD (reference sequence). This chain's CDR3 is CTCSAGQGFNSPLYF. The CDR3 DNA, read in part, is TGCACCTGCAGTGCGGGACAGGGGTTTAATTCGCCCCTCTAC.

Worth noting for this clone: Gene names refer to mouse genes. The CDR3 end falls 1 residue outside the read, so it is completed with the germline J gene. The rearrangement links TRBV2 to TRBJ2-7, with 11 bases identical to TRBD2. Per the germline V gene, CDR1 is LGHNA and CDR2 is YSYQKL. The CDR3 contains 15 residues. The ends lost 2 bases at V and 5 bases at J; junction bases unmatched: 5. CDR3 sequence: CASSQRLGGADEQYF. The sequenced CDR3 bases are TGTGCCAGCAGCCAAAGACTGGGGGGGGCGGATGAACAGTAC.

This clone was counted between two and nine times. Mouse gene names apply. The read ends 1 residue early relative to the CDR3; the germline J gene fills the gap. This chain connects TRBV13-2 to TRBJ2-7; D uncertain. CDR3 length: 13 amino acids. V was shortened by 0 bases and J by 4 bases, with 8 bases between the two germline ends. CDR1 NNHNN and CDR2 SYGAGS come from the germline V gene (reference sequence). The CDR3 protein is CASGDAPRYEQYF. Incomplete CDR3 DNA: TGTGCCAGCGGTGATGCCCCCAGGTATGAACAGTAC.

Only one count was recorded for this clone. All gene names here are mouse names. The DNA ends 1 residue before the CDR3 does, and the rest of the CDR3 is filled in from the germline J gene. The rearrangement joins TRBV1 to TRBJ2-3; the D is unclear. The CDR3 has 16 residues. With 0 bases removed from V and 0 bases from J, the gap between germline ends came to 10 bases. The germline CDR1 and CDR2 sequences are NSQYPW and LRSPGD (reference sequence). CDR3 bases read: TGCACCTGCAGTGCAGATCAGTGGGTTAGTGCAGAAACGCTGTAT. Amino acids: CTCSADQWVSAETLY. The CDR3 in full is CTCSADQWVSAETLYF.

The count of this clone is one. Here the gene names and germline are mouse. The read ends 1 residue shy of where the CDR3 ends; the end is completed using the germline J gene. The chain joins TRBV4 to TRBJ2-3; D is uncertain. V lost 3 bases to trimming and J lost 0 bases, with 7 bases between them. This CDR3 is 14 amino acids long. Looked up from germline, CDR1 is LGHDT and CDR2 is YNNKQL (reference sequence). Here the CDR3 reads CASSYSTSAETLYF. CDR3 bases read: TGTGCCAGCAGCTACTCTACTAGTGCAGAAACGCTGTAT.

As to this clone: Mouse germline and gene names are used. With the read ending 1 residue before the CDR3 end, the germline J gene is used to fill in that end. The chain uses TRBV29 and TRBJ1-1, with D perhaps matching TRBD1 (5 bases). The CDR3 is 13 amino acids. Germline assignment: CDR1 MSHET and CDR2 SYDVDS. Between the trimmed V and J ends, which lost 5 bases and 1 base, there was a span of 8 bases. Partial CDR3 DNA: TGTGCTAGCAGTCGCACAGGGAACACAGAAGTCTTC. Its protein is CASSRTGNTEVF. The whole CDR3 region reads CASSRTGNTEVFF.

Comments on this clone: Mouse gene names apply. The missing CDR3 end, 1 residue past where the read stops, is filled in from the germline J gene. The V and J genes are TRBV13-2 and TRBJ1-2; D might be TRBD1 (5 bases). The V end was cut by 0 bases, the J end by 0 bases, with 9 bases between. The CDR3 spans 15 residues. CDR1 is NNHNN, CDR2 SYGAGS, per germline (reference sequence). CDR3 DNA (partial): TGTGCCAGCGGTGATGCCGACAGAACAAACTCCGACTACACC. Protein: CASGDADRTNSDYT. The complete CDR3 reads CASGDADRTNSDYTF.